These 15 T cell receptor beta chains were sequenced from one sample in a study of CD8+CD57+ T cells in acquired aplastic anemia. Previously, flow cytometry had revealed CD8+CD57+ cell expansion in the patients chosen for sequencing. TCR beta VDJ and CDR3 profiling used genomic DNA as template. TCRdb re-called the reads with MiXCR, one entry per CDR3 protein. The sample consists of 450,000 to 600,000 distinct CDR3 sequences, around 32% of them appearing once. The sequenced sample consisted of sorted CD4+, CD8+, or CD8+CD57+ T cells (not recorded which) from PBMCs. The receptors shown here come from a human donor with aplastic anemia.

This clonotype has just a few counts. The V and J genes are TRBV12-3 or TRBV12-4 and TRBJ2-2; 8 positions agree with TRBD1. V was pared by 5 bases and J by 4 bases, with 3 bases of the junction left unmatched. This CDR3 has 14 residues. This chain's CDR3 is CASSTGGGTGELFF. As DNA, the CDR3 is TGTGCCAGCAGTACAGGGGGAGGCACCGGGGAGCTGTTTTTT.

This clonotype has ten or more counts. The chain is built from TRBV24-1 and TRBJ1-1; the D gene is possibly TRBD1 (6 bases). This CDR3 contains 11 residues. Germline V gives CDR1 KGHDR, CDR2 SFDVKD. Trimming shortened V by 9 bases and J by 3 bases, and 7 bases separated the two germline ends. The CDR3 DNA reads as TGTGCCACCGCAGGGGACACTGAAGCTTTCTTT. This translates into CATAGDTEAFF.

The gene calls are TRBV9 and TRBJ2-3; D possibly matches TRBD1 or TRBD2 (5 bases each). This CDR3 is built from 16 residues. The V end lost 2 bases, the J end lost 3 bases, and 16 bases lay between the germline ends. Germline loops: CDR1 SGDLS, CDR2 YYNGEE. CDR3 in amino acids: CASSVSGASSTDTQYF. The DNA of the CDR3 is TGTGCCAGCAGCGTTTCCGGGGCTAGCTCGACAGATACGCAGTATTTT.

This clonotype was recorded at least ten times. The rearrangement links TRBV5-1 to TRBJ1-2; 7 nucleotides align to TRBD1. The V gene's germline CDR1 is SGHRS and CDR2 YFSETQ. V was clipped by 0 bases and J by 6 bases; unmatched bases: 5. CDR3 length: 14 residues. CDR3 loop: CASSLGDRAHGYTF. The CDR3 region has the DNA TGCGCCAGCAGCTTGGGTGACAGGGCACATGGCTACACCTTC.

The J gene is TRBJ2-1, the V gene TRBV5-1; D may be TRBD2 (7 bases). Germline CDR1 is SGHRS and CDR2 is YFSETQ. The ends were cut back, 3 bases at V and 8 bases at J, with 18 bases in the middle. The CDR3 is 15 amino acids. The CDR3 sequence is CASSSSSVGGDEQFF. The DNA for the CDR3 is TGCGCCAGCAGCTCGTCTAGCGTAGGGGGGGATGAGCAGTTCTTC.

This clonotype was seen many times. DNA for the CDR3: TGCAGCGTTGAAGACCAGACCGATACGCAGTATTTT. It codes for CSVEDQTDTQYF. The V gene is TRBV29-1, the J gene TRBJ2-3; D is unresolved. This CDR3 contains 12 residues. The germline V gene encodes CDR1 SQVTM and CDR2 ANQGSEA. The V end was cut by 0 bases, the J end by 6 bases, with 7 bases between.

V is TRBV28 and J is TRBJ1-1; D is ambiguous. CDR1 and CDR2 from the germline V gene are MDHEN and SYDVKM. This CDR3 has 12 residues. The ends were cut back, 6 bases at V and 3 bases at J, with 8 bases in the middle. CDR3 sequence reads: CASRNGYTEAFF. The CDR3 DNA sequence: TGTGCCAGCAGAAACGGGTACACTGAAGCTTTCTTT.

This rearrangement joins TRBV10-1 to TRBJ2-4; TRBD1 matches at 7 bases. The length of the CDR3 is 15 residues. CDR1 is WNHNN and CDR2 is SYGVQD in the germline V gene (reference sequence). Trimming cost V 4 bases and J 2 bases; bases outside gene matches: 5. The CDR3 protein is CASSGPTGSKNIQYF. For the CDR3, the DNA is TGCGCCAGCAGTGGGCCGACAGGGTCCAAAAACATTCAGTACTTC.

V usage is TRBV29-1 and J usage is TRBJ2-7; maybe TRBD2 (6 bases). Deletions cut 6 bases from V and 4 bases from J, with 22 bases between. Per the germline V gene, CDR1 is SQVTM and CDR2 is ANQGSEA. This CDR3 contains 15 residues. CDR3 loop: CSVTRGDLGGYEQYF. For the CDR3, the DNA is TGCAGCGTCACAAGAGGGGACCTGGGAGGATACGAGCAGTACTTC.

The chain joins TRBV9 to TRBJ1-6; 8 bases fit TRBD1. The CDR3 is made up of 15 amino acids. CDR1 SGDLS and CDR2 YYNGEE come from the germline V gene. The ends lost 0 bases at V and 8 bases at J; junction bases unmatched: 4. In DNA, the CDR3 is TGTGCCAGCAGCGTAGATTCAGGGGGCGATTCACCCCTCCACTTT. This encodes CASSVDSGGDSPLHF.

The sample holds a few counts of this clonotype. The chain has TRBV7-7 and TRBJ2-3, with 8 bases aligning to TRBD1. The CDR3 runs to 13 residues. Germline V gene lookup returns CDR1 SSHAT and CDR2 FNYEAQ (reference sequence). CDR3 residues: CPSSPDRGDTQYF. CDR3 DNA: TGTCCTAGCAGCCCCGACAGGGGAGATACGCAGTATTTT.

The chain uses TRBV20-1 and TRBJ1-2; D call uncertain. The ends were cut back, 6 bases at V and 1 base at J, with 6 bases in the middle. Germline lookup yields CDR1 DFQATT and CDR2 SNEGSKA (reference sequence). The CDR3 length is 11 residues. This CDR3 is CSATLNYGYTF. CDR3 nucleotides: TGCAGTGCCACCCTTAACTATGGCTACACCTTC.

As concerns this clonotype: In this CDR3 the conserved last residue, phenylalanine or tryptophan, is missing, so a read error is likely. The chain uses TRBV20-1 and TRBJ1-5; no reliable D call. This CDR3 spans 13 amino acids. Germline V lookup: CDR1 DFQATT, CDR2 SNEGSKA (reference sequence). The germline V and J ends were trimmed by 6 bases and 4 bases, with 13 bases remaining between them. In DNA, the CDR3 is TGCAGTGCAGGTAGTCGGTTGAATCAGCCCCAGCATTCT. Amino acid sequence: CSAGSRLNQPQHS.

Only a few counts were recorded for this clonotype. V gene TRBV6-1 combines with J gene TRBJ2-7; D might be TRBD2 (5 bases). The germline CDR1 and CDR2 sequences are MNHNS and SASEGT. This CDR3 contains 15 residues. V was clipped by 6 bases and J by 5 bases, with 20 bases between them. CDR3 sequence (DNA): TGTGCCAGCAGGGACGCGATGCGTCCGCGGGACGAGCAGTACTTC. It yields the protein CASRDAMRPRDEQYF.

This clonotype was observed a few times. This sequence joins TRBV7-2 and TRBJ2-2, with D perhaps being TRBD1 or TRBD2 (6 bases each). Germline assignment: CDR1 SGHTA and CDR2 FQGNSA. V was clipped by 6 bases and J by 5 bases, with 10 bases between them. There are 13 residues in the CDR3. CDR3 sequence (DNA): TGTGCCAGCAGGGGGGGCCGGACCGGGGAGCTGTTTTTT. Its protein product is CASRGGRTGELFF.